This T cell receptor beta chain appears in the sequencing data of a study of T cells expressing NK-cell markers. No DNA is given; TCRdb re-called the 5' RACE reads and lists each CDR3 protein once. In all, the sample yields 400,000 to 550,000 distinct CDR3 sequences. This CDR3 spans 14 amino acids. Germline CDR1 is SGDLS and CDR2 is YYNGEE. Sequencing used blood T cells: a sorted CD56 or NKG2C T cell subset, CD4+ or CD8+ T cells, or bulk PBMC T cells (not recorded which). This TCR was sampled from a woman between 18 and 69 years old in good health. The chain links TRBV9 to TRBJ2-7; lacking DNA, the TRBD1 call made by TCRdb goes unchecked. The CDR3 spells CASSEGGQHYEQYF. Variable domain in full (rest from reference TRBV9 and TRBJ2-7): DSGVTQTPKHLITATGQRVTLRCSPRSGDLSVYWYQQSLDQGLQFLIQYYNGEERAKGNILERFSAQQFPDLHSELNLSSLELGDSALYFCASSEGGQHYEQYFGPGTRLTVT.